Presented here are 9 T cell receptor beta chains from one specimen sequenced in a study of T cell responses to AZD1222 COVID-19 vaccine. Assay used: immunoSEQ multiplex PCR; TCRdb lists only in-frame clones, some missing. In the table there are some 49,000 clones, more than 60% of which are singletons. The sample was peripheral blood, taken on day 0 of AZD1222 vaccination. The receptors come from an adult in good health.

The chain links TRBV2 to TRBJ2-1, with D uncertain. V dropped 3 bases and J dropped 5 bases, with 2 bases sitting between them. Germline values: CDR1 SNHLY, CDR2 FYNNEI. The CDR3 consists of 11 residues. The CDR3, as DNA: TGTGCCAGCAGTGATAACAATGAGCAGTTCTTC. Translated, it gives CASSDNNEQFF.

This clone was observed a few times. The rearrangement links TRBV28 to TRBJ1-1; TRBD1 might be the D (5 bases). There are 11 residues in the CDR3. With 8 bases removed from V and 8 bases from J, the gap between germline ends came to 12 bases. Germline V gene lookup returns CDR1 MDHEN and CDR2 SYDVKM. The DNA for the CDR3 is TGTGCCAGCCGGGGGAAACCCGAAGCTTTCTTT. Protein product: CASRGKPEAFF.

The chain links TRBV6-5 to TRBJ1-3; no clear D gene. This CDR3 is built from 12 residues. CDR1 is MNHEY and CDR2 is SVGAGI in the germline V gene. V was cut by 6 bases and J by 3 bases, with 6 bases left in between. CDR3 DNA: TGTGCCAGCAGCCCGGGTGGAAACACCATATATTTT. The encoded protein is CASSPGGNTIYF.

The rearrangement links TRBV5-1 to TRBJ1-2; TRBD1 agrees at 9 bases. Germline-derived CDR1 and CDR2 are SGHRS and YFSETQ. This CDR3 is built from 16 residues. The V segment lost 2 bases and the J segment 4 bases; nucleotides outside the gene matches: 9. The CDR3 is CASSLNRGQIPYGYTF. The CDR3 DNA is TGCGCCAGCAGCTTAAACAGGGGGCAGATTCCCTATGGCTACACCTTC.

CDR3 DNA sequence: TGCGCCAGCAGTGAGACAGGGAGAGATGGCTACACCTTC. This encodes CASSETGRDGYTF. The rearrangement links TRBV10-1 to TRBJ1-2; TRBD1 might be the D (6 bases). Trimming shortened V by 2 bases and J by 6 bases, and 10 bases separated the two germline ends. The CDR3 sequence is 13 residues long. Germline-derived CDR1 and CDR2 are WNHNN and SYGVQD (reference sequence).

The V gene is TRBV19, the J gene TRBJ2-4, with 7 bases identical to TRBD1. Germline assignment: CDR1 LNHDA and CDR2 SQIVND (reference sequence). The CDR3 is made up of 17 amino acids. J gave up 1 base and V 0 bases, and 6 bases lay outside the gene matches. The CDR3 is CASSIEYGRGAKNIQYF. The CDR3 nucleotides read TGTGCCAGTAGTATAGAATATGGCAGGGGGGCCAAAAACATTCAGTACTTC.

This chain connects TRBV19 to TRBJ1-1; D might be TRBD1 (6 bases). V was shortened by 5 bases and J by 3 bases, with 10 bases between the two germline ends. Germline assignment: CDR1 LNHDA and CDR2 SQIVND (reference sequence). The CDR3 runs to 13 residues. The CDR3 bases are TGTGCCAGTAGTCCAGGGGTTTACACTGAAGCTTTCTTT. It codes for CASSPGVYTEAFF.

This clone turned up a few times. The rearrangement joins TRBV2 to TRBJ2-5; D is unresolved. This CDR3 is 12 amino acids long. The germline V gene has CDR1 SNHLY and CDR2 FYNNEI. V dropped 7 bases and J dropped 5 bases, with 11 bases sitting between them. In DNA, the CDR3 is TGTGCCAGCATGGGCGACGGGGAGACCCAGTACTTC. The encoded protein is CASMGDGETQYF.

The chain carries TRBV2 and TRBJ1-6; weak D call: TRBD1 (6 bases). The germline V and J ends were trimmed by 1 base and 10 bases, with 11 bases remaining between them. CDR3 length: 14 residues. Germline CDR1 and CDR2: SNHLY and FYNNEI. The CDR3 is CASSEDRVRSPLHF. The DNA of the CDR3 is TGTGCCAGCAGTGAAGACAGGGTTCGGTCACCCCTCCACTTT.